This T cell receptor beta chain originates from a study of cytomegalovirus exposure and HLA in healthy donors. Study-level points and caveats: In an earlier analysis, about 87% or about 30%: the productive usage of most TCR beta V segments. Cytomegalovirus association was listed for roughly 160 TCR beta chains.

V trimming: 3 bases; J trimming: 4 bases; junction bases outside the gene matches: 10. The CDR3 runs to 17 residues. Germline CDR1 is MNHEY and CDR2 is SMNVEV (reference sequence). Vbeta (60) and Jbeta (13) primers were used in the PCR. Libraries were prepared by immunoSEQ multiplex PCR; TCRdb keeps only in-frame clonotypes and omits some of them. Seen here are about 110,000 clones, around 84% observed once, and the top ten hold roughly 1.2%. On this clone: Its antigen is currently unknown.

The chain employs TRBV27 and TRBJ2-3, with 10 bases lining up with TRBD1. This TCR was recovered from a man aged 25-45 years in good health and CMV-seronegative. Sequencing used PBMCs. The CDR3 DNA sequence: TGTGCCAGCAGTTTTCACAGGGACAGGGGCGAGGCAGATACGCAGTATTTT. Protein: CASSFHRDRGEADTQYF.